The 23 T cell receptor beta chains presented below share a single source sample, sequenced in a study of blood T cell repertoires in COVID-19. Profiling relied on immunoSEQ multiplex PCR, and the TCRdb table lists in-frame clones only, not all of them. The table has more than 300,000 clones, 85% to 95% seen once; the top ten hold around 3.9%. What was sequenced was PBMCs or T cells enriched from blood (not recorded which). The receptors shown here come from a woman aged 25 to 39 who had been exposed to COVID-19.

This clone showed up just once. CDR3: CASSLGLVKQGGIHYGYTF. The CDR3 nucleotides are TGTGCCAGCAGCTTAGGGCTTGTGAAGCAGGGGGGAATTCACTATGGCTACACCTTC. V usage is TRBV5-8 and J usage is TRBJ1-2; 7 nucleotides align to TRBD1. Trimming cost V 2 bases and J 3 bases; bases outside gene matches: 19. The CDR3 loop spans 19 amino acids. Germline CDR1 is SGHTS and CDR2 is YDEGEE. The full variable domain, completed using reference TRBV5-8 and TRBJ1-2, is EAGVTQSPTHLIKTRGQQATLRCSPISGHTSVYWYQQALGLGLQFLLWYDEGEERNRGNFPPRFSGRQFPNYSSELNVNALELEDSALYLCASSLGLVKQGGIHYGYTFGSGTRLTVV.

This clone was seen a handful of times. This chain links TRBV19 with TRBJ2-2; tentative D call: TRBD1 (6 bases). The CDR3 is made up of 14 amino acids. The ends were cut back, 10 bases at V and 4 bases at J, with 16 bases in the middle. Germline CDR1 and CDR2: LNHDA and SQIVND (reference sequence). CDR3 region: CATVYRVGTGELFF. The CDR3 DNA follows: TGTGCCACGGTTTACAGGGTCGGCACCGGGGAGCTGTTTTTT.

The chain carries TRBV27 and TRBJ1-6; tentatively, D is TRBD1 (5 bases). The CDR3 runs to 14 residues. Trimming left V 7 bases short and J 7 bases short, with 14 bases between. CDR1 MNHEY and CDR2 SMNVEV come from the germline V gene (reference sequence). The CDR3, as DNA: TGTGCCAGCAATACCAGGGTTCGGAATTCACCCCTCCACTTT. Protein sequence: CASNTRVRNSPLHF.

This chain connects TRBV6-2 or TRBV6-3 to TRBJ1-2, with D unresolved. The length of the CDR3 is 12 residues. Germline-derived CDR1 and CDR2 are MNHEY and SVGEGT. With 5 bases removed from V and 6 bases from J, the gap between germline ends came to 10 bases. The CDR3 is CASSDPRDGYTF. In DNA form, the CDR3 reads TGTGCCAGCAGTGACCCTCGGGATGGCTACACCTTC.

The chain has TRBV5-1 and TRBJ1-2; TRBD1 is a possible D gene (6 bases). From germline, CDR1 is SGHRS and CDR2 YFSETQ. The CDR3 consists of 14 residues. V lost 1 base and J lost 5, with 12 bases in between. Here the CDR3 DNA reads TGCGCCAGCAGCTTGAGCAGGGGCGAGTATGGCTACACCTTC. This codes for CASSLSRGEYGYTF.

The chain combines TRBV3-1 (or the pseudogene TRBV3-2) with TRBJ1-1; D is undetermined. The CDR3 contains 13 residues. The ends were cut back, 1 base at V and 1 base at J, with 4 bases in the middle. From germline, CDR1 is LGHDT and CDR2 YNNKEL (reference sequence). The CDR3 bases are TGTGCCAGCAGCCAAGGGCAGAACACTGAAGCTTTCTTT. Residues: CASSQGQNTEAFF.

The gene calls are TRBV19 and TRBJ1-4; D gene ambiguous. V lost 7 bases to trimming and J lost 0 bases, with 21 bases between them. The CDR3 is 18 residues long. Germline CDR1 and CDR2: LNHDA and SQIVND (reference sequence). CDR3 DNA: TGTGCCAGTACCTATGCGGGCAGGACCGGGGCAACTAATGAAAAACTGTTTTTT. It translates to CASTYAGRTGATNEKLFF.

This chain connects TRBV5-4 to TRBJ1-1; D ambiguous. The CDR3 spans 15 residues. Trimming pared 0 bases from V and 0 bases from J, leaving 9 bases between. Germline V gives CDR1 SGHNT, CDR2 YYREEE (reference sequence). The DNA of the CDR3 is TGTGCCAGCAGCTTGGATGCTGCGTTGAACACTGAAGCTTTCTTT. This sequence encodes CASSLDAALNTEAFF.

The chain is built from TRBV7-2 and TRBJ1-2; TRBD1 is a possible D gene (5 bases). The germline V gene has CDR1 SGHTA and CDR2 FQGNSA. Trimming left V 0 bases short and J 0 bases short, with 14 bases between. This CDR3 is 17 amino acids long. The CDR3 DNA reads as TGTGCCAGCAGCTTAGCCGGGACTCAAGTAGCTAACTATGGCTACACCTTC. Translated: CASSLAGTQVANYGYTF. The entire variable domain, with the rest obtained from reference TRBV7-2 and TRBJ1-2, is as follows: GAGVSQSPSNKVTEKGKDVELRCDPISGHTALYWYRQSLGQGLEFLIYFQGNSAPDKSGLPSDRFSAERTGGSVSTLTIQRTQQEDSAVYLCASSLAGTQVANYGYTFGSGTRLTVV.

The CDR3 loop reads CASGLRSATSTDTQYF. The CDR3 bases are TGCGCCAGCGGCCTACGTAGCGCAACTAGCACAGATACGCAGTATTTT. The chain uses TRBV5-1 and TRBJ2-3; TRBD2 might be the D (5 bases). Trimming shortened V by 7 bases and J by 0 bases, and 18 bases separated the two germline ends. Germline V CDR1 and CDR2: SGHRS, YFSETQ. The CDR3 covers 16 residues.

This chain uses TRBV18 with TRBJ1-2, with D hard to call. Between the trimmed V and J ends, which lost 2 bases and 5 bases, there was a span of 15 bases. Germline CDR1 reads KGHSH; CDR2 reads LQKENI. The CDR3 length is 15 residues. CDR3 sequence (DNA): TGTGCCAGCTCACCAGCTGCGGATTCGAGATATGGCTACACCTTC. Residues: CASSPAADSRYGYTF.

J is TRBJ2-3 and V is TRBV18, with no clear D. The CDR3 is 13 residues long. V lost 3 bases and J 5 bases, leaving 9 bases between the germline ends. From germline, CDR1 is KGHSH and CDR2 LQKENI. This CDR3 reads CASSPATRDTQYF. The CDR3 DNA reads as TGTGCCAGCTCACCCGCCACGCGAGATACGCAGTATTTT. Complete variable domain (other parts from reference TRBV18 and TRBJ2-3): NAGVMQNPRHLVRRRGQEARLRCSPMKGHSHVYWYRQLPEEGLKFMVYLQKENIIDESGMPKERFSAEFPKEGPSILRIQQVVRGDSAAYFCASSPATRDTQYFGPGTRLTVL.

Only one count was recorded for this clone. CDR3 amino acids: CASSLANSGFMNTEAFF. Written as DNA, the CDR3 is TGTGCCAGCAGCTTGGCCAATTCGGGATTCATGAACACTGAAGCTTTCTTT. The chain employs TRBV5-4 and TRBJ1-1; D is ambiguous. CDR3 length: 17 residues. V was trimmed by 0 bases and J by 0 bases, leaving 15 bases between them. Germline-derived CDR1 and CDR2 are SGHNT and YYREEE (reference sequence). The full variable domain, completed using reference TRBV5-4 and TRBJ1-1, is ETGVTQSPTHLIKTRGQQVTLRCSSQSGHNTVSWYQQALGQGPQFIFQYYREEENGRGNFPPRFSGLQFPNYSSELNVNALELDDSALYLCASSLANSGFMNTEAFFGQGTRLTVV.

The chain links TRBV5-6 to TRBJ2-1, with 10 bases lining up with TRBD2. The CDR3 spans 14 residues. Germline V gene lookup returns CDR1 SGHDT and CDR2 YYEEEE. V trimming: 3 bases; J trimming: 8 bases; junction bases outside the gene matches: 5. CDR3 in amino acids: CASSYERGGDEQFF. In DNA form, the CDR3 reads TGTGCCAGCAGCTATGAGCGGGGGGGAGATGAGCAGTTCTTC.

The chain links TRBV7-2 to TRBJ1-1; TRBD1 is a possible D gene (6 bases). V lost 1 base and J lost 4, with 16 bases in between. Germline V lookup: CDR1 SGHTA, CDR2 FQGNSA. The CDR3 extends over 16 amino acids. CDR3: CASSLVVGAVSTEAFF. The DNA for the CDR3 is TGTGCCAGCAGCTTAGTAGTGGGGGCAGTAAGCACTGAAGCTTTCTTT.

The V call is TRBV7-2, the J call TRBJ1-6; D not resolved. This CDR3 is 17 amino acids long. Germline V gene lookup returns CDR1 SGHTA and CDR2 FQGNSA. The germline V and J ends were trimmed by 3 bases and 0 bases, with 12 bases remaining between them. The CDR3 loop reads CASSLNLYRSYNSPLHF. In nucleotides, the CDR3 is TGTGCCAGCAGCTTGAATCTATACCGCTCCTATAATTCACCCCTCCACTTT.

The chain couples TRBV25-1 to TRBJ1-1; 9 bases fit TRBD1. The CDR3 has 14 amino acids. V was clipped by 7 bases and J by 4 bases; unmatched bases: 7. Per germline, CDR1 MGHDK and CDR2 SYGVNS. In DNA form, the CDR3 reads TGTGCCAGCACTTGGGGACAGGGTGGCACTGAAGCTTTCTTT. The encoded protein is CASTWGQGGTEAFF.

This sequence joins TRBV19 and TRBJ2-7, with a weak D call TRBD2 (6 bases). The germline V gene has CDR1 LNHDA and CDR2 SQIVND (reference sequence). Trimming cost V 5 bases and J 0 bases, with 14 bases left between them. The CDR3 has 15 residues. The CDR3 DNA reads TGTGCCAGTAGTTTGTCAGGACTACACTCCTACGAGCAGTACTTC. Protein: CASSLSGLHSYEQYF.

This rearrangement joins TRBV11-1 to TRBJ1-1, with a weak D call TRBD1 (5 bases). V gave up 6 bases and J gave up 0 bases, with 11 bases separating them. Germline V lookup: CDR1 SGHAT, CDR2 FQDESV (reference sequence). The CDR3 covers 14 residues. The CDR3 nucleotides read TGTGCCAGCAGAACGACAGCCCTGAACACTGAAGCTTTCTTT. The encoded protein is CASRTTALNTEAFF. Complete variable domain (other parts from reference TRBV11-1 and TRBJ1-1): EAEVAQSPRYKITEKSQAVAFWCDPISGHATLYWYRQILGQGPELLVQFQDESVVDDSQLPKDRFSAERLKGVDSTLKIQPAELGDSAMYLCASRTTALNTEAFFGQGTRLTVV.

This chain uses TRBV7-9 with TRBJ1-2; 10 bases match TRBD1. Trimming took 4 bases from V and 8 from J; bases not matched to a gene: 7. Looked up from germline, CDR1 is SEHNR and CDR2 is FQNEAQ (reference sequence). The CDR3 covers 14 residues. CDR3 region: CASSSTGGAGGYTF. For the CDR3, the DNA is TGTGCCAGCAGCTCGACAGGGGGCGCCGGGGGCTACACCTTC.

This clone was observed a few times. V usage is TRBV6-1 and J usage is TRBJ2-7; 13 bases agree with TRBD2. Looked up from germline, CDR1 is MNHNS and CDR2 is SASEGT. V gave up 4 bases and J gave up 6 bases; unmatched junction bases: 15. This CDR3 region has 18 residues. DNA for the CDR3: TGTGCCAGCAGTGCAGCAGGACTAGCGGGGGAGCCAGGTAGCGAGCAGTACTTC. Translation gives CASSAAGLAGEPGSEQYF.

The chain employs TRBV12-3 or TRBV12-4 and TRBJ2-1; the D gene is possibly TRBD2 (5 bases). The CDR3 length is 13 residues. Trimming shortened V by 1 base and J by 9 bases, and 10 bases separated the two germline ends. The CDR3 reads CASSLGYEGEQFF. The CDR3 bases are TGTGCCAGCAGTTTAGGGTATGAGGGTGAGCAGTTCTTC.

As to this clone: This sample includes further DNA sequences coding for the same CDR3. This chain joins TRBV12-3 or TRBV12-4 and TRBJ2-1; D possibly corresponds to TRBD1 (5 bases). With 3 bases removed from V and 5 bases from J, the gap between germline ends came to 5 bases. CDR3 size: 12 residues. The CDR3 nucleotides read TGTGCCAGCAGTTTGGGGCACAATGAGCAGTTCTTC. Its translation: CASSLGHNEQFF.